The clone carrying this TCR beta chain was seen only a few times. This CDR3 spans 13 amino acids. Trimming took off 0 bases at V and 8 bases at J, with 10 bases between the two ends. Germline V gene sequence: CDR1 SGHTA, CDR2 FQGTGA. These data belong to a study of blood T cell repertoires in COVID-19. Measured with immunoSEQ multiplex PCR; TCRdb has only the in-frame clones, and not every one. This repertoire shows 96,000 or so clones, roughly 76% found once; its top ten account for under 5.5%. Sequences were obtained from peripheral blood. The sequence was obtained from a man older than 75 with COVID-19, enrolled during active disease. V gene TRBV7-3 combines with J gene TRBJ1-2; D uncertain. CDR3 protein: CASSLTEWEGYTF. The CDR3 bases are TGTGCCAGCAGCTTAACGGAGTGGGAGGGCTACACCTTC.